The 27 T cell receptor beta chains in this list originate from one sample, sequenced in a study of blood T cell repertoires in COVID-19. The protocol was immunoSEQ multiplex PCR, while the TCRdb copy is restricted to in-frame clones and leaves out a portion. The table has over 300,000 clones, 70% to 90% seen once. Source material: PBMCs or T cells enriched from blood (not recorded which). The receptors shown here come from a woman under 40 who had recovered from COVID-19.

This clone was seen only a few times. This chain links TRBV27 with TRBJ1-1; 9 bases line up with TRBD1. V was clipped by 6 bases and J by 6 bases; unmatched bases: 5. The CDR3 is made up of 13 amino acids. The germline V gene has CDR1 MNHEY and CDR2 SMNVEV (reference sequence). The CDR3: CASSGTGRSEAFF. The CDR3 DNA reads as TGTGCCAGCAGCGGGACAGGGCGATCTGAAGCTTTCTTT.

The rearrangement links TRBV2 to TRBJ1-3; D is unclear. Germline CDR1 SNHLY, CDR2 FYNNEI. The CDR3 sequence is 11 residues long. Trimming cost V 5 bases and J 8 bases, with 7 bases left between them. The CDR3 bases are TGTGCCAGCAGTTACAGTCACACCATATATTTT. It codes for CASSYSHTIYF.

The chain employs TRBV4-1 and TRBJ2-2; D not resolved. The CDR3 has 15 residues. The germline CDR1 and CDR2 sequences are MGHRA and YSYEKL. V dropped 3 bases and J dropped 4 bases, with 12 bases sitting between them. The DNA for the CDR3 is TGCGCCAGCAGCCAGCCGCGGCAGAGCACCGGGGAGCTGTTTTTT. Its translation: CASSQPRQSTGELFF.

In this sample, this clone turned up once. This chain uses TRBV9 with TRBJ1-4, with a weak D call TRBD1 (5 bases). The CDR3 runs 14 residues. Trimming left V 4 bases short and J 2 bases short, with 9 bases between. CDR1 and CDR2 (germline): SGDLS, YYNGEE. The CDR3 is CASSKGVTNEKLFF. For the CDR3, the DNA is TGTGCCAGCAGCAAAGGGGTGACTAATGAAAAACTGTTTTTT.

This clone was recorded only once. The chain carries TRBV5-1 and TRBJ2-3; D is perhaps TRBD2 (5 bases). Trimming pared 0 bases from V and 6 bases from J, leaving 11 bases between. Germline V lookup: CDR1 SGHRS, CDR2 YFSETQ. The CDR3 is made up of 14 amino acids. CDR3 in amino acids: CASSLGTYADTQYF. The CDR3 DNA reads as TGCGCCAGCAGCTTGGGGACTTATGCTGATACGCAGTATTTT. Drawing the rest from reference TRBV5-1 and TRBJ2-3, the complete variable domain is KAGVTQTPRYLIKTRGQQVTLSCSPISGHRSVSWYQQTPGQGLQFLFEYFSETQRNKGNFPGRFSGRQFSNSRSEMNVSTLELGDSALYLCASSLGTYADTQYFGPGTRLTVL.

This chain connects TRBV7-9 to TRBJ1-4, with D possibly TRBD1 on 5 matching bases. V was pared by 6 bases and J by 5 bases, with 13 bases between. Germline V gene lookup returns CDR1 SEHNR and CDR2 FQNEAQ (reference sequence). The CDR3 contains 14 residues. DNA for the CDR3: TGTGCCAGCAGGGAAGGGGTCGGGAATGAAAAACTGTTTTTT. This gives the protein CASREGVGNEKLFF.

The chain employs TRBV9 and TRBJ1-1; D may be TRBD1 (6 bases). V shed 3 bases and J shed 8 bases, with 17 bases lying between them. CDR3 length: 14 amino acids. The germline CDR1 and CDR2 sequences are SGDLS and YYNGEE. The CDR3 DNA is TGTGCCAGCAGCGATCTCAGGGGAGGGGACGAAGCTTTCTTT. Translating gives CASSDLRGGDEAFF.

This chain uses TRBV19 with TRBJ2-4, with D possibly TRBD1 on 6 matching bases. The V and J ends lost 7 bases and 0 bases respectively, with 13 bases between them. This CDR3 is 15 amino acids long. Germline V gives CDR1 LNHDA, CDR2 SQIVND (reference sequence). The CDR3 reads CASKDLQGAKNIQYF. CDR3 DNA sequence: TGTGCCAGTAAGGACTTACAGGGAGCCAAAAACATTCAGTACTTC.

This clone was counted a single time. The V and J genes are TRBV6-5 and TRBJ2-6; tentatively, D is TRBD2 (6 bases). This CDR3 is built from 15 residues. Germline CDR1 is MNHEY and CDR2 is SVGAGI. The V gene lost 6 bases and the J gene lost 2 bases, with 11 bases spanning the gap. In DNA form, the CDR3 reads TGTGCCAGCAGCGGAGGGGTCCCTGGGGCCAACGTCCTGACTTTC. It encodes CASSGGVPGANVLTF.

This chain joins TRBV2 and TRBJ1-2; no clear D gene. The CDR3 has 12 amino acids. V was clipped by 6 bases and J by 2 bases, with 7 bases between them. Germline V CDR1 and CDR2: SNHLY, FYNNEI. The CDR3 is CASRRYNYGYTF. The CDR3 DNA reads TGTGCCAGCAGACGGTACAACTATGGCTACACCTTC.

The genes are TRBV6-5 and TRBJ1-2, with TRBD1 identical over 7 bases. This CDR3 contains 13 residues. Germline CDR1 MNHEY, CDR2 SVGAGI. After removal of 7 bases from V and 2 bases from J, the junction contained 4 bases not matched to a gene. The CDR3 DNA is TGTGCCAGCACCACGGGACAGAACTATGGCTACACCTTC. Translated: CASTTGQNYGYTF.

CDR3 sequence: CASSPTARADGSYGYTF. CDR3 coding DNA: TGTGCCAGCTCACCAACCGCCAGGGCCGACGGATCTTATGGCTACACCTTC. The chain is built from TRBV18 and TRBJ1-2; TRBD1 might be the D (5 bases). CDR1 is KGHSH and CDR2 is LQKENI in the germline V gene. This CDR3 comprises 17 residues. V dropped 2 bases and J dropped 5 bases, with 21 bases sitting between them. Together with reference TRBV18 and TRBJ1-2, the CDR3 gives the full variable domain: NAGVMQNPRHLVRRRGQEARLRCSPMKGHSHVYWYRQLPEEGLKFMVYLQKENIIDESGMPKERFSAEFPKEGPSILRIQQVVRGDSAAYFCASSPTARADGSYGYTFGSGTRLTVV.

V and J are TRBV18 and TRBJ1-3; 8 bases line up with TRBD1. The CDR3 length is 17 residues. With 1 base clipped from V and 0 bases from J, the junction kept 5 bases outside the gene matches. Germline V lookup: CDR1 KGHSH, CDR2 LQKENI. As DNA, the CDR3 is TGTGCCAGCTCACCACAACAGGGGGAAATCTCTGGAAACACCATATATTTT. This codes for CASSPQQGEISGNTIYF.

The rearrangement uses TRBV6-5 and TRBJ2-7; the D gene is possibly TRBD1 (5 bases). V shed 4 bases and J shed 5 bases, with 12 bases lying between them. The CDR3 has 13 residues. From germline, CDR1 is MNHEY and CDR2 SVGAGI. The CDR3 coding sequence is TGTGCCAGCAGTTTGAGGCAGGGCCACGAGCAGTACTTC. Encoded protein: CASSLRQGHEQYF.

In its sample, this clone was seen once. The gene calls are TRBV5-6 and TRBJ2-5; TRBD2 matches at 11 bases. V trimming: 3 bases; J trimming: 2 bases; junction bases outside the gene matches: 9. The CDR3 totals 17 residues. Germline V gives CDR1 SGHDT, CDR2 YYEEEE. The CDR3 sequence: CASSSIGLAGLQETQYF. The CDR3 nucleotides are TGTGCCAGCAGCTCGATCGGACTAGCGGGTCTTCAAGAGACCCAGTACTTC.

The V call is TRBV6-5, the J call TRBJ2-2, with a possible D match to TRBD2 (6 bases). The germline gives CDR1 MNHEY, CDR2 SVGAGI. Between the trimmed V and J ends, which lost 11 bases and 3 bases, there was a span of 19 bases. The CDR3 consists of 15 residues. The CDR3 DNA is TGTGCCCTTACCGAAAATTCGGGGGACACCGGGGAGCTGTTTTTT. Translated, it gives CALTENSGDTGELFF.

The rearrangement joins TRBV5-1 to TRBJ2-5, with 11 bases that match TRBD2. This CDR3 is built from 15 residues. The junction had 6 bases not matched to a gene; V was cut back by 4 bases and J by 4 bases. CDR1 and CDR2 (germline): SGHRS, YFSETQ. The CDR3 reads CASSQGLAGIETQYF. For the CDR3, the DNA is TGCGCCAGCAGCCAAGGACTAGCGGGCATAGAGACCCAGTACTTC. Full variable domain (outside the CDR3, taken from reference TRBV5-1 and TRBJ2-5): KAGVTQTPRYLIKTRGQQVTLSCSPISGHRSVSWYQQTPGQGLQFLFEYFSETQRNKGNFPGRFSGRQFSNSRSEMNVSTLELGDSALYLCASSQGLAGIETQYFGPGTRLLVL.

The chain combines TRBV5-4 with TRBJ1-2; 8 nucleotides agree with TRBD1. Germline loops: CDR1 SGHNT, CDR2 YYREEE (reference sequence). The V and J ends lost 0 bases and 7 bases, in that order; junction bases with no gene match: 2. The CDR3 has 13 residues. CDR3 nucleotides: TGTGCCAGCAGCTTGGACAGGGGGGTTGGCTACACCTTC. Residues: CASSLDRGVGYTF.

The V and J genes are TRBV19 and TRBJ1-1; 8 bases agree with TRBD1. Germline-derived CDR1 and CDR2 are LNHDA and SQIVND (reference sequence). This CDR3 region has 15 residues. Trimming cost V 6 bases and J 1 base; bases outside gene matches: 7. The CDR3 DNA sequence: TGTGCCAGTAGAGCTCTGGGACAGGAGAACACTGAAGCTTTCTTT. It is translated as CASRALGQENTEAFF.

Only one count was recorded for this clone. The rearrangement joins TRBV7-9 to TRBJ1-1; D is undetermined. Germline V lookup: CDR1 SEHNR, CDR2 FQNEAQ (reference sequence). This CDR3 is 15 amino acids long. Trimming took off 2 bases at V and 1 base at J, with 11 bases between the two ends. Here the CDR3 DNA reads TGTGCCAGCAGCTTACTTTCAGGAGGGAACACTGAAGCTTTCTTT. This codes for CASSLLSGGNTEAFF.

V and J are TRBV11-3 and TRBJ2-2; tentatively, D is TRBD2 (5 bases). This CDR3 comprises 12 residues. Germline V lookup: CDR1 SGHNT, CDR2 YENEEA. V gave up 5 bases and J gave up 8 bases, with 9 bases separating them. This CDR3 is CASSPRGGELFF. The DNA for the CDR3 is TGTGCCAGCAGCCCCCGGGGAGGGGAGCTGTTTTTT.

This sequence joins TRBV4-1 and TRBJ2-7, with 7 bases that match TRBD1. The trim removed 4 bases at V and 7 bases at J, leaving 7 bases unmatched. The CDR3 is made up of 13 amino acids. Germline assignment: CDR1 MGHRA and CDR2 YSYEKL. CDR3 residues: CASSLDSQGEQYF. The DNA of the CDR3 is TGCGCCAGCAGCCTTGATTCACAGGGGGAGCAGTACTTC.

The CDR3 region is CASSPGVGGTEAFF. As DNA, the CDR3 is TGTGCCAGCAGCCCAGGGGTTGGGGGCACTGAAGCTTTCTTT. The chain is built from TRBV11-2 and TRBJ1-1, with D maybe TRBD1 (6 bases). Trimming shortened V by 5 bases and J by 4 bases, and 14 bases separated the two germline ends. CDR1 and CDR2 from the germline V gene are SGHAT and FQNNGV. The CDR3 has 14 residues.

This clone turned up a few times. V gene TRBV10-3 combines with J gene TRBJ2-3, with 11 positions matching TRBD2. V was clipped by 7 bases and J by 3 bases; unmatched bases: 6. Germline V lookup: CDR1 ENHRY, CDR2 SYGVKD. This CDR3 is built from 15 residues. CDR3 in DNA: TGTGCCATCACCCTTAGCGGGGGGGGAACAGATACGCAGTATTTT. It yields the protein CAITLSGGGTDTQYF.

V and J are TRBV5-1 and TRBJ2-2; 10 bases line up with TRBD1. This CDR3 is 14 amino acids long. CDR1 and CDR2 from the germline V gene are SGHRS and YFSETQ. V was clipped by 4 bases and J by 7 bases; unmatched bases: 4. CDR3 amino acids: CASSATGGFGELFF. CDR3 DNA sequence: TGCGCCAGCAGCGCGACAGGGGGCTTCGGGGAGCTGTTTTTT.

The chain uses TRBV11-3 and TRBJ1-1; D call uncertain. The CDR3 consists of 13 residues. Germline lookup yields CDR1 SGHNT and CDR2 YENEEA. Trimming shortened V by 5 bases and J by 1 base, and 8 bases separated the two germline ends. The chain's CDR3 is CASSNTANTEAFF. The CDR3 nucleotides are TGTGCCAGCAGCAACACAGCGAACACTGAAGCTTTCTTT.

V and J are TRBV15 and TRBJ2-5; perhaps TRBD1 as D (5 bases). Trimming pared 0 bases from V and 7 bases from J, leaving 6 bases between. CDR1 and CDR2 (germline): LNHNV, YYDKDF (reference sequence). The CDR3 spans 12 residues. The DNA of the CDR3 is TGTGCCACCAGCAGAGATCAGGGGACCCAGTACTTC. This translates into CATSRDQGTQYF.